This TCR beta chain was recovered during a study of neurological immune-mediated disorders. Study-level results: CDR3 amino acid sequences of expanded clones were not shared across subjects, a result suggesting private repertoires in all groups.

This CDR3 has 12 amino acids. V dropped 7 bases and J dropped 5; count of bases not matched to a gene: 5. Germline values: CDR1 SQVTM, CDR2 ANQGSEA. Regarding time point: technical triplicate 3. The cDNA was produced through 5'RACE with 10-nucleotide random UMIs. A single run covered 15-18 subjects with over 170 million TCR-beta sequences. MiXCR was run by TCRdb on the 5' RACE reads, yielding one entry per CDR3 protein. This table has about 42,000 distinct CDR3 sequences, 20% to 25% appearing once. In its sample, this clonotype was seen many times. Antigen: not known. This TCR was sampled from a man aged 60 to 69 with HTLV-1-associated myelopathy (HAM/TSP). Sequenced sample: PBMCs. This rearrangement joins TRBV29-1 to TRBJ1-1; 9 bases agree with TRBD1. The CDR3 sequence is CSAIGQGTEAFF. CDR3 in DNA: TGCAGCGCCATCGGACAGGGGACTGAAGCTTTCTTT.